What follows is one T cell receptor (beta chain) and its context. What it binds is not known. The data were obtained in a study of cytomegalovirus exposure and HLA in healthy donors. Study-wide findings and caveats: Later analysis suggested most CMV-associated TCR beta chains were HLA-restricted. CMV serostatus stood as the only immune exposure information on hand.

The PCR employed 60 Vbeta primers together with 13 Jbeta primers. Using immunoSEQ multiplex PCR, the repertoire was profiled, and TCRdb retains in-frame clones only, with some absent. The data hold tens of thousands of clones, with more than 60% observed a single time. The V gene's germline CDR1 is SGHRS and CDR2 YFSETQ. J lost 4 bases, V lost 0 bases, and 11 bases had no gene match. The CDR3 contains 18 residues. Sequencing was performed on PBMCs. This sequence originates from a man aged 50-59 years in good health and CMV-seropositive. The rearrangement uses TRBV5-1 and TRBJ2-2, with TRBD1 identical over 8 bases. The CDR3 region is CASSLVPTGEKGTGELFF. CDR3 sequence (DNA): TGCGCCAGCAGCTTGGTTCCGACAGGGGAAAAGGGCACCGGGGAGCTGTTTTTT.